These 27 T cell receptor beta chains came from one sample sequenced in a study of response to subunit inactivated influenza vaccine. TCRdb re-called the RT-PCR reads through MiXCR, storing one row per CDR3 protein. The sample contains around 790,000 distinct CDR3 sequences, roughly 20% of which appear only once. Sequencing used PBMCs from blood, obtained roughly 5 days after vaccination. Receptor source: a man in his forties or fifties who received an inactivated influenza vaccine.

This clonotype appeared a few times. The V and J genes are TRBV20-1 and TRBJ2-5, with D hard to call. Germline CDR1 and CDR2: DFQATT and SNEGSKA (reference sequence). The CDR3 runs 13 residues. With 6 bases removed from V and 2 bases from J, the gap between germline ends came to 13 bases. The CDR3 sequence: CSASSEAQETQYF. The CDR3 DNA is TGCAGTGCCAGCAGCGAGGCACAAGAGACCCAGTACTTC.

This clonotype turned up a few times. The rearrangement links TRBV5-5 to TRBJ2-1; no firm D call. CDR1 and CDR2 (germline): SGHKS, YYEKEE (reference sequence). CDR3 length: 12 residues. The V end lost 0 bases, the J end lost 8 bases, and 6 bases lay between the germline ends. CDR3 DNA sequence: TGTGCCAGCAGCTTGGAAGGATATGAGCAGTTCTTC. This encodes CASSLEGYEQFF.

This clonotype was recorded a few times. The V call is TRBV12-3 or TRBV12-4, the J call TRBJ1-2; D call uncertain. V lost 6 bases and J lost 6, with 11 bases in between. This CDR3 has 12 amino acids. CDR3: CASRSPGNGYTF. The CDR3 nucleotides read TGTGCCAGCAGGAGCCCGGGGAATGGCTACACCTTC.

The rearrangement joins TRBV11-1 to TRBJ1-1; 9 nucleotides line up with TRBD1. The CDR3 sequence is 14 residues long. CDR1 is SGHAT and CDR2 is FQDESV in the germline V gene (reference sequence). V was clipped by 6 bases and J by 1 base; unmatched bases: 3. This CDR3 is CASRRDRENTEAFF. The CDR3 bases are TGTGCCAGCAGACGGGACAGGGAGAACACTGAAGCTTTCTTT.

This chain uses TRBV12-3 or TRBV12-4 with TRBJ2-5, with TRBD2 identical over 7 bases. This CDR3 comprises 14 residues. V was pared by 4 bases and J by 5 bases, with 7 bases of the junction left unmatched. The CDR3 sequence is CASSSTAGEETQYF. The CDR3 nucleotides read TGTGCCAGCAGTTCGACGGCGGGGGAGGAGACCCAGTACTTC.

V gene TRBV2 combines with J gene TRBJ1-1; 9 bases are shared with TRBD1. CDR1 SNHLY and CDR2 FYNNEI come from the germline V gene. V lost 0 bases to trimming and J lost 7 bases; unmatched junction nucleotides: 15. The CDR3 is made up of 18 amino acids. The CDR3 is CASSEATYGQGLRDEAFF. Written as DNA, the CDR3 is TGTGCCAGCAGTGAAGCCACCTACGGACAGGGGCTTCGGGATGAAGCTTTCTTT.

The chain employs TRBV10-3 and TRBJ2-7; no reliable D call. V lost 3 bases, J lost 4 bases, and 7 bases lay in between. CDR3 length: 12 residues. CDR1 and CDR2 (germline): ENHRY, SYGVKD. This CDR3 is CAISDMGYEQYF. The CDR3 coding sequence is TGTGCCATCAGTGATATGGGATACGAGCAGTACTTC.

This sequence joins TRBV20-1 and TRBJ2-2; maybe TRBD2 (6 bases). This CDR3 contains 15 residues. Trimming removed 4 bases at V and 6 bases at J, with 18 bases between. Germline lookup yields CDR1 DFQATT and CDR2 SNEGSKA (reference sequence). CDR3 protein: CSAKVASVNPGELFF. CDR3 sequence (DNA): TGCAGTGCTAAAGTTGCTAGCGTGAATCCCGGGGAGCTGTTTTTT.

In this sample, this clonotype turned up a few times. The V and J genes are TRBV29-1 and TRBJ2-3; D unclear. Trimming took 7 bases from V and 0 from J, leaving 14 bases between them. This CDR3 is built from 14 residues. Germline loops: CDR1 SQVTM, CDR2 ANQGSEA. This CDR3 is CSAREVTSTDTQYF. The CDR3 DNA is TGCAGCGCAAGAGAAGTGACTAGCACAGATACGCAGTATTTT.

The chain carries TRBV5-6 and TRBJ2-6; D not resolved. CDR1 and CDR2 from the germline V gene are SGHDT and YYEEEE. The CDR3 is made up of 13 amino acids. V lost 4 bases, J lost 9 bases, and 11 bases lay in between. CDR3 bases: TGTGCCAGCAGCCCCCGGCGATTCAACGTCCTGACTTTC. Translation gives CASSPRRFNVLTF.

To note about this clonotype: An end of the junction differs from the germline gene, which may be a read error. This chain links TRBV5-8 with TRBJ1-2, with 9 nucleotides matching TRBD1. This CDR3 comprises 16 residues. CDR1 SGHTS and CDR2 YDEGEE come from the germline V gene. The CDR3 nucleotides are TGTCCCAGCAGCTTGTCCGGGACAGGGACTAACTATGGCTACACCTTC. Amino acid sequence: CPSSLSGTGTNYGYTF. Using reference TRBV5-8 and TRBJ1-2 for the parts outside the CDR3, the full variable domain is EAGVTQSPTHLIKTRGQQATLRCSPISGHTSVYWYQQALGLGLQFLLWYDEGEERNRGNFPPRFSGRQFPNYSSELNVNALELEDSALYLCPSSLSGTGTNYGYTFGSGTRLTVV.

With respect to this clonotype: Given a much more abundant clone one base away, this may be a read error. The chain is built from TRBV20-1 and TRBJ2-7; 14 bases agree with TRBD2. Trimming at V came to 5 bases and at J to 1 base, leaving 1 base not matched to a gene. The length of the CDR3 is 14 residues. The germline gives CDR1 DFQATT, CDR2 SNEGSKA (reference sequence). The chain's CDR3 is CSAGTSGRSYEQYF. The CDR3 bases are TGCAGTGCTGGGACTAGCGGGAGATCCTACGAGCAGTACTTC.

This clonotype occurred a few times. This chain joins TRBV6-1 and TRBJ2-2; D unclear. Germline V CDR1 and CDR2: MNHNS, SASEGT. The CDR3 is made up of 13 amino acids. V was shortened by 7 bases and J by 6 bases, with 12 bases between the two germline ends. CDR3 sequence (DNA): TGTGCCAGCACGAGTCTGGTATCCGGGGAGCTGTTTTTT. Amino acid sequence: CASTSLVSGELFF.

The chain recombines TRBV6-1 with TRBJ2-7; D gene unclear. V gave up 11 bases and J gave up 0 bases, with 2 bases separating them. Looked up from germline, CDR1 is MNHNS and CDR2 is SASEGT. The CDR3 is 9 amino acids. The CDR3 sequence is CACSYEQYF. CDR3 in DNA: TGTGCCTGCTCCTACGAGCAGTACTTC.

The J gene is TRBJ1-1, the V gene TRBV20-1, with 9 nucleotides matching TRBD1. Trimming cost V 2 bases and J 6 bases; bases outside gene matches: 7. Germline CDR1 and CDR2: DFQATT and SNEGSKA (reference sequence). The CDR3 is made up of 14 amino acids. Here the CDR3 DNA reads TGCAGTGCTAGACCGGGACAGGGATTCGCTGAAGCTTTCTTT. Its protein is CSARPGQGFAEAFF.

The rearrangement uses TRBV4-2 and TRBJ2-1; 7 nucleotides match TRBD1. CDR1 LGHNA and CDR2 YNFKEQ come from the germline V gene. Trimming at V came to 6 bases and at J to 9 bases, leaving 8 bases not matched to a gene. CDR3 length: 13 residues. CDR3 sequence (DNA): TGTGCCAGCAGACCCGGGACAGTCTGTGAGCAGTTCTTC. Protein: CASRPGTVCEQFF.

This clonotype was detected a few times. The J gene is TRBJ1-1, the V gene TRBV5-5; TRBD1 matches 7 bases. J lost 1 base, V lost 4 bases, and 4 bases had no gene match. The CDR3 is made up of 14 amino acids. Germline V gene lookup returns CDR1 SGHKS and CDR2 YYEKEE (reference sequence). The CDR3 DNA reads as TGTGCCAGCAGCATACAGGGGCGGAACACTGAAGCTTTCTTT. It codes for CASSIQGRNTEAFF.

The chain employs TRBV6-5 and TRBJ2-7, with 8 bases that match TRBD1. Unmatched junction bases numbered 4, after V lost 1 base and J lost 2 bases. This CDR3 is 15 amino acids long. Germline CDR1 reads MNHEY; CDR2 reads SVGAGI. The CDR3 protein is CASSYLGQGTYEQYF. The CDR3 nucleotides read TGTGCCAGCAGTTACTTAGGACAGGGCACCTACGAGCAGTACTTC.

A remark on this clonotype: A much larger clone differs by one base, so this may be a read error. The rearrangement joins TRBV6-6 to TRBJ2-5, with D uncertain. The CDR3 covers 12 residues. Germline V gives CDR1 MNHNY, CDR2 SVGAGI (reference sequence). The V gene lost 6 bases and the J gene lost 1 base, with 6 bases spanning the gap. DNA of the CDR3: TGTGCCAGCAGGCAGAGCCAAGAGACCCAGTACTTC. Protein sequence: CASRQSQETQYF.

The chain carries TRBV11-1 and TRBJ2-3; 8 nucleotides agree with TRBD1. Per the germline V gene, CDR1 is SGHAT and CDR2 is FQDESV (reference sequence). The CDR3 has 15 amino acids. V lost 5 bases, J lost 2 bases, and 6 bases stayed unmatched. The DNA of the CDR3 is TGTGCCAGCAGCCGGACAGGGATCTTCACAGATACGCAGTATTTT. Protein product: CASSRTGIFTDTQYF.

Concerning this clonotype itself: A much more abundant neighbour one base away suggests this may be a read error. V usage is TRBV27 and J usage is TRBJ2-5, with D possibly being TRBD2 (6 bases). The DNA end lines up better with TRBJ2-1; the J call may be wrong. The CDR3 is 12 residues long. Germline loops: CDR1 MNHEY, CDR2 SMNVEV (reference sequence). Written as DNA, the CDR3 is TGTGCCAGCAGTTTACTCGGCGGGACCCAGTTCTTC. Amino acids: CASSLLGGTQFF.

The V and J genes are TRBV12-3 or TRBV12-4 and TRBJ2-3; 10 bases map to TRBD2. This CDR3 is 16 amino acids long. V dropped 1 base and J dropped 4; count of bases not matched to a gene: 5. In DNA form, the CDR3 reads TGTGCCAGCAGTTTAGGAGTGGGGACTAGCGCAGATACGCAGTATTTT. Translating gives CASSLGVGTSADTQYF.

The chain couples TRBV28 to TRBJ1-5, with 8 nucleotides matching TRBD1. The CDR3 length is 15 residues. CDR1 and CDR2 (germline): MDHEN, SYDVKM. V lost 4 bases and J lost 9; bases outside the gene matches: 11. This CDR3 is CASSSPGTGQLPQHF. DNA for the CDR3: TGTGCCAGCAGTTCTCCCGGGACAGGCCAGTTGCCCCAGCATTTT.

The CDR3 nucleotides are TGTGCCATCAGTGGACTAGCATCCCCCTACGAGCAGTACTTC. This codes for CAISGLASPYEQYF. The rearrangement links TRBV10-3 to TRBJ2-7, with 7 bases aligning to TRBD2. Germline values: CDR1 ENHRY, CDR2 SYGVKD. The CDR3 loop spans 14 amino acids. The V gene end was trimmed by 4 bases and the J gene end by 2 bases; junction bases not matched to a gene: 5.

This clonotype showed up many times. The chain couples TRBV20-1 to TRBJ2-5; D is undetermined. This CDR3 has 12 amino acids. Trimming removed 3 bases from V and 5 bases from J, with 10 bases in between. Germline CDR1 reads DFQATT; CDR2 reads SNEGSKA (reference sequence). In DNA, the CDR3 is TGCAGTGCTAGGACTTCCCAGGAGACCCAGTACTTC. Translating gives CSARTSQETQYF.

The chain employs TRBV10-3 and TRBJ2-1, with 7 positions matching TRBD2. The V and J ends lost 3 bases and 6 bases, in that order; junction bases with no gene match: 5. This CDR3 region has 14 residues. Germline lookup yields CDR1 ENHRY and CDR2 SYGVKD. For the CDR3, the DNA is TGTGCCATCAGTGATTCGGGACTACTCAATGAGCAGTTCTTC. Protein product: CAISDSGLLNEQFF.

V and J are TRBV30 and TRBJ2-1; 9 nucleotides match TRBD1. The CDR3 is 16 amino acids. Germline assignment: CDR1 GTSNPN and CDR2 SVGIG (reference sequence). With V trimmed by 2 bases and J by 2 bases, 7 bases remained unmatched. The DNA for the CDR3 is TGTGCCTGGAGTTCAAACAGGGGGCCGACCTACAATGAGCAGTTCTTC. It encodes CAWSSNRGPTYNEQFF. Looking up the rest from reference TRBV30 and TRBJ2-1 gives the full variable domain: SQTIHQWPATLVQPVGSPLSLECTVEGTSNPNLYWYRQAAGRGLQLLFYSVGIGQISSEVPQNLSASRPQDRQFILSSKKLLLSDSGFYLCAWSSNRGPTYNEQFFGPGTRLTVL.